What follows are 16 T cell receptor beta chains derived from one specimen sequenced in a study of immune evolution from preneoplasia to lung adenocarcinoma. Profiled with immunoSEQ multiplex PCR; TCRdb holds only in-frame clones, not every one. Here the sample spans around 7,900 clones, 78% being singletons. Sequenced sample: FFPE adjacent normal lung tissue. The receptor set was obtained from a person aged 65-85 years with lung adenocarcinoma.

The V and J genes are TRBV15 and TRBJ1-5; 7 bases are a match to TRBD1. The V gene end was trimmed by 1 base and the J gene end by 9 bases; junction bases not matched to a gene: 9. Looked up from germline, CDR1 is LNHNV and CDR2 is YYDKDF (reference sequence). This CDR3 has 15 residues. CDR3 nucleotides: TGTGCCACCAGCAGAGGGACAGGTGTGTCGCGGCCCCAGCATTTT. This codes for CATSRGTGVSRPQHF.

The chain combines TRBV5-6 with TRBJ2-7, with 7 bases that match TRBD1. V shed 4 bases and J 2 bases; nucleotides not matched to a gene: 12. CDR3 length: 16 amino acids. CDR1 is SGHDT, CDR2 YYEEEE, per germline. The CDR3 region has the DNA TGTGCCAGCAGCGGTGACGGACAGGTACATCCCTACGAGCAGTACTTC. It is translated as CASSGDGQVHPYEQYF.

This chain joins TRBV5-1 and TRBJ2-3, with TRBD2 matching 7 bases. Germline V gives CDR1 SGHRS, CDR2 YFSETQ. Germline trimming cut 2 bases from V and 6 bases from J; bases unmatched to any gene: 6. The CDR3 sequence is 14 residues long. In DNA form, the CDR3 reads TGCGCCAGCAGCTTCGCGGCGGGAGCGGATACGCAGTATTTT. As protein: CASSFAAGADTQYF.

This sequence joins TRBV29-1 and TRBJ2-1, with TRBD2 matching over 7 bases. This CDR3 spans 13 amino acids. The J segment lost 4 bases and the V segment lost 2 bases, leaving 2 bases of the junction unmatched. From germline, CDR1 is SQVTM and CDR2 ANQGSEA. The CDR3 spells CSVELAEYNEQFF. The CDR3 bases are TGCAGCGTTGAACTAGCGGAATACAATGAGCAGTTCTTC.

V is TRBV5-4 and J is TRBJ1-1; D may be TRBD1 (6 bases). Between the trimmed V and J ends, which lost 0 bases and 3 bases, there was a span of 12 bases. Germline V gene lookup returns CDR1 SGHNT and CDR2 YYREEE (reference sequence). The CDR3 consists of 15 residues. The CDR3 protein is CASSLVGDTDTEAFF. DNA for the CDR3: TGTGCCAGCAGCTTGGTCGGGGACACCGACACTGAAGCTTTCTTT.

The V call is TRBV19, the J call TRBJ1-5; D might be TRBD1 (5 bases). CDR1 and CDR2 from the germline V gene are LNHDA and SQIVND (reference sequence). V gave up 6 bases and J gave up 6 bases, with 15 bases separating them. The CDR3 sequence is 14 residues long. The CDR3 here is CASRSVGAGQPQHF. In DNA, the CDR3 is TGTGCCAGTAGGTCGGTAGGGGCGGGTCAGCCCCAGCATTTT.

V and J are TRBV11-2 and TRBJ2-3, with a weak D call TRBD2 (6 bases). There are 15 residues in the CDR3. Trimming stripped 2 bases from V and 6 bases from J, with 15 bases between. CDR1 is SGHAT, CDR2 FQNNGV, per germline. The CDR3 here is CASSLSTGGLDTQYF. Written as DNA, the CDR3 is TGTGCCAGCAGCTTATCGACCGGGGGATTGGATACGCAGTATTTT.

Only one count was recorded for this clone. This chain connects TRBV7-6 to TRBJ2-5; TRBD1 might be the D (6 bases). The CDR3 extends over 14 amino acids. V was clipped by 5 bases and J by 1 base, with 11 bases between them. Germline V gives CDR1 SGHVS, CDR2 FNYEAQ. CDR3 DNA: TGTGCCAGCAGCCCGCTCAGGGGCCAAGAGACCCAGTACTTC. The encoded protein is CASSPLRGQETQYF.

As to this clone: The junction shows a germline mismatch at one end, possibly a read error. V usage is TRBV7-9 and J usage is TRBJ2-7; D is unresolved. This CDR3 has 13 residues. Germline lookup yields CDR1 SEHNR and CDR2 FQNEAQ (reference sequence). CDR3 nucleotide sequence: TGTACCAGCAGCTCTTCGGACGGTAACGAGCAGTACTTC. This translates into CTSSSSDGNEQYF.

The chain is built from TRBV27 and TRBJ1-1, with D tentatively TRBD1 (5 bases). CDR1 MNHEY and CDR2 SMNVEV come from the germline V gene (reference sequence). The CDR3 spans 14 residues. Trimming pared 3 bases from V and 0 bases from J, leaving 8 bases between. The CDR3 sequence is CASSLRTLNTEAFF. The CDR3, as DNA: TGTGCCAGCAGTTTGCGGACATTGAACACTGAAGCTTTCTTT.

The V and J genes are TRBV10-3 and TRBJ1-2; the D gene is possibly TRBD1 (5 bases). The CDR3 totals 13 residues. Trimming stripped 4 bases from V and 1 base from J, with 7 bases between. CDR1 is ENHRY and CDR2 is SYGVKD in the germline V gene. This CDR3 reads CAISAGDNYGYTF. The CDR3 region has the DNA TGTGCCATCAGTGCGGGGGATAACTATGGCTACACCTTC.

The CDR3 sequence is CASSDPRQFPYNEQFF. In nucleotides, the CDR3 is TGTGCCAGCAGTGACCCCAGACAGTTTCCCTACAATGAGCAGTTCTTC. The chain combines TRBV25-1 with TRBJ2-1, with D possibly matching TRBD1 (5 bases). The CDR3 consists of 16 residues. V dropped 3 bases and J dropped 2 bases, with 14 bases sitting between them. Germline V gene data show CDR1 as MGHDK and CDR2 as SYGVNS.

V usage is TRBV4-1 and J usage is TRBJ2-4, with D unresolved. V lost 0 bases to trimming and J lost 14 bases, with 17 bases between them. There are 14 residues in the CDR3. Germline V gene data show CDR1 as MGHRA and CDR2 as YSYEKL. The CDR3: CASSQESLSPEKYF. CDR3 sequence (DNA): TGCGCCAGCAGCCAAGAATCCCTATCCCCCGAGAAGTACTTC.

The J gene is TRBJ1-1, the V gene TRBV7-9; 8 nucleotides align to TRBD1. CDR3 length: 15 amino acids. The V gene's germline CDR1 is SEHNR and CDR2 FQNEAQ (reference sequence). The J segment lost 4 bases and the V segment lost 1 base, leaving 5 bases of the junction unmatched. CDR3 residues: CASSLGNRGGTEAFF. DNA of the CDR3: TGTGCCAGCAGCTTAGGGAACAGGGGGGGCACTGAAGCTTTCTTT.

The chain links TRBV7-9 to TRBJ2-4; D may be TRBD1 or TRBD2 (6 bases each). Germline CDR1 and CDR2: SEHNR and FQNEAQ (reference sequence). The CDR3 covers 19 residues. The V end was cut by 1 base, the J end by 5 bases, with 24 bases between. CDR3 bases: TGTGCCAGCAGCTTAGTGATCAAGTGGGGGGCTGACGAGGAAAACATTCAGTACTTC. Its protein is CASSLVIKWGADEENIQYF.

The chain has TRBV7-6 and TRBJ2-7; possible D gene TRBD2, 5 bases. Germline V gene sequence: CDR1 SGHVS, CDR2 FNYEAQ. The CDR3 totals 14 residues. V lost 2 bases and J lost 2, with 10 bases in between. The CDR3, as DNA: TGTGCCAGCAGCTTATTAGCGCCGACCTACGAGCAGTACTTC. Its protein product is CASSLLAPTYEQYF.